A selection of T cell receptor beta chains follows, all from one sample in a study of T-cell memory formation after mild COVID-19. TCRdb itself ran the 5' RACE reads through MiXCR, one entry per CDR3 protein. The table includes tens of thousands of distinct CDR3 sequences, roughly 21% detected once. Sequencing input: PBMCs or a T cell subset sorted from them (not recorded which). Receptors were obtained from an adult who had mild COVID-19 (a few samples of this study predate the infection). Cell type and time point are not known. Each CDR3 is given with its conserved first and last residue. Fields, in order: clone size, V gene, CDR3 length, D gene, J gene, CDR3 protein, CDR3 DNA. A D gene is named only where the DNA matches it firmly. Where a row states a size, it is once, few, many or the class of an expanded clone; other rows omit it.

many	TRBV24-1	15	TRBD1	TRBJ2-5	CATSDLTGGKETQYF	TGTGCCACCAGTGATTTGACAGGGGGCAAAGAGACCCAGTACTTC
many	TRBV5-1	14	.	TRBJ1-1	CASTQEGGNTEAFF	TGCGCCAGCACCCAGGAGGGCGGGAACACTGAAGCTTTCTTT
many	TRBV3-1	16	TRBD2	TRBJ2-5	CASSSTSGGSQETQYF	TGTGCCAGCAGCTCGACTAGCGGGGGGTCGCAAGAGACCCAGTACTTC
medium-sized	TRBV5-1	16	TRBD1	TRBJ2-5	CASSLSQDRGLETQYF	TGCGCCAGCAGCTTGTCGCAGGACAGGGGGCTGGAGACCCAGTACTTC
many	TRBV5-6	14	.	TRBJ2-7	CASSLDPATYEQYF	TGTGCCAGCAGCTTGGATCCAGCAACCTACGAGCAGTACTTC
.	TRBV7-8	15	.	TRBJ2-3	CASSLEQGEAGTQYF	TGTGCCAGCAGCTTAGAACAGGGAGAGGCGGGTACGCAGTATTTT
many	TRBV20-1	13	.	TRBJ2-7	CSATGRNHYEQYF	TGCAGTGCTACGGGACGCAACCACTACGAGCAGTACTTC
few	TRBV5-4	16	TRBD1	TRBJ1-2	CASSVRTGTGNDGYTF	TGTGCCAGCAGCGTTCGGACCGGGACAGGGAACGATGGCTACACCTTC
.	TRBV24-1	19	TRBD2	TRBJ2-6	CATSDGGLAGVSGANVLTF	TGTGCCACCAGTGATGGGGGACTAGCGGGAGTCTCTGGGGCCAACGTCCTGACTTTC
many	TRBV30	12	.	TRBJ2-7	CAWNVGGYEQYF	TGTGCCTGGAATGTAGGGGGCTACGAGCAGTACTTC
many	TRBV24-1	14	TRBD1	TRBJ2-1	CATSLDRAHNEQFF	TGTGCCACCAGCCTGGACAGGGCTCACAATGAGCAGTTCTTC
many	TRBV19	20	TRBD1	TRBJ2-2	CASSKTGTGLSTTNTGELFF	TGTGCCAGTAGCAAAACCGGGACAGGATTATCGACAACGAACACCGGGGAGCTGTTTTTT
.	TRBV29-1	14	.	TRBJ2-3	CSVVQEGITDTQYF	TGCAGCGTCGTCCAGGAAGGAATCACAGATACGCAGTATTTT
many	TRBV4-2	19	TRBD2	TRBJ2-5	CASSQEWGTSGKKKETQYF	TGTGCCAGCAGCCAAGAGTGGGGTACTAGCGGAAAGAAGAAAGAGACCCAGTACTTC
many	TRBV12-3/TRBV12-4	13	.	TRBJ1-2	CASSLYSNYGYTF	TGTGCCAGCAGTTTATATTCTAACTATGGCTACACCTTC
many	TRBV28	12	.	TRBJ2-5	CASNPGKGTQYF	TGTGCCAGCAATCCAGGGAAGGGGACCCAGTACTTC
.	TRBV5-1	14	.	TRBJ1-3	CASTGQPSGNTINF	TGCGCCAGCACCGGACAGCCCTCTGGAAACACCATAAATTTT
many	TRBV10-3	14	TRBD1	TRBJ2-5	CAISEQQGLETQYF	TGTGCCATCAGTGAGCAACAGGGGTTGGAGACCCAGTACTTC
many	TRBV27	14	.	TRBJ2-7	CASSLAQGTYEQYF	TGTGCCAGCAGTTTGGCACAGGGTACATACGAGCAGTACTTC
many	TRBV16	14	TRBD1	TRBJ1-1	CASSQTQGGTEAFF	TGTGCCAGCAGCCAAACTCAGGGGGGGACTGAAGCTTTCTTT
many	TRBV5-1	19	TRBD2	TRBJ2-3	CASSSQGGLAGGRADTQYF	TGCGCCAGCAGCTCCCAAGGAGGACTAGCGGGAGGCAGGGCAGATACGCAGTATTTT
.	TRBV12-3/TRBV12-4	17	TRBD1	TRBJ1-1	CASSSGPGQALYTEAFF	TGTGCCAGCAGTTCCGGCCCGGGACAGGCACTTTACACTGAAGCTTTCTTT
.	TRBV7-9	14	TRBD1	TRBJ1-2	CASQGDLLWDGYTF	TGTGCCAGCCAGGGGGACCTTTTATGGGATGGCTACACCTTC
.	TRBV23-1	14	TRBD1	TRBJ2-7	CASTLTGESYEQYF	TGCGCCAGCACCCTGACAGGGGAATCCTACGAGCAGTACTTC
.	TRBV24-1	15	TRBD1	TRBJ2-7	CATSPGQGAAYEQYF	TGTGCCACCAGTCCGGGACAGGGGGCAGCGTACGAGCAGTACTTC
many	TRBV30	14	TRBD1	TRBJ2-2	CAWSWGQPTGELFF	TGTGCCTGGAGTTGGGGACAGCCCACCGGGGAGCTGTTTTTT
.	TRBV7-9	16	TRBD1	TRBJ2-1	CASSLGPRGHYNEQFF	TGTGCCAGCAGCTTAGGGCCCAGGGGGCACTACAATGAGCAGTTCTTC
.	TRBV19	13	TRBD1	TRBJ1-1	CASGRTGKSEAFF	TGTGCCAGCGGGAGGACAGGGAAGAGTGAAGCTTTCTTT
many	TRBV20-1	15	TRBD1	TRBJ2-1	CSASGTGSLYNEQFF	TGCAGTGCTTCCGGGACAGGGTCTCTCTACAATGAGCAGTTCTTC
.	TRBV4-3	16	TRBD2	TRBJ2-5	CASGRRESAVKETQYF	TGCGCCAGCGGGAGGCGGGAGAGCGCCGTTAAAGAGACCCAGTACTTC
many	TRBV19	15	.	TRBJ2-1	CASSFQGLSGDEQFF	TGTGCCAGTAGTTTCCAGGGCCTAAGTGGGGATGAGCAGTTCTTC